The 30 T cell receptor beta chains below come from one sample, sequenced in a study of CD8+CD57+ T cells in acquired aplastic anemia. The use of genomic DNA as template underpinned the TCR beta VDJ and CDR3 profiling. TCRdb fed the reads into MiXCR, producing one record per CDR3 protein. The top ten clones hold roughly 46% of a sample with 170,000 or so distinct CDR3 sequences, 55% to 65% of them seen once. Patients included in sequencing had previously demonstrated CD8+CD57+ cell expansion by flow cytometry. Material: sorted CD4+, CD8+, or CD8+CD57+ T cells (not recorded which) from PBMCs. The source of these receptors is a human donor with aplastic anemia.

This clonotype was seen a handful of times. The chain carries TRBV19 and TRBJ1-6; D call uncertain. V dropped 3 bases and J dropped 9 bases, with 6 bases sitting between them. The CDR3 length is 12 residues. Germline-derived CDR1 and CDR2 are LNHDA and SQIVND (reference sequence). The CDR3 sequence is CASSIEASPLHF. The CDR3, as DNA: TGTGCCAGTAGTATTGAGGCTTCACCCCTCCACTTT.

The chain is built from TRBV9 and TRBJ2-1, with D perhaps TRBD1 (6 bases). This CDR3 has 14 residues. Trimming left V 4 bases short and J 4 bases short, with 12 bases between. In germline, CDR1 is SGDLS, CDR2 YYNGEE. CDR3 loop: CASSLTDSYNEQFF. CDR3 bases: TGTGCCAGCAGCCTGACGGACAGTTACAATGAGCAGTTCTTC.

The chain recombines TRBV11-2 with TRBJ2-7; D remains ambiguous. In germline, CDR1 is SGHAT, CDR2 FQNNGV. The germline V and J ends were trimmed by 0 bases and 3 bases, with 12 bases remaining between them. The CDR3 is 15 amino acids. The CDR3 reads CASSLEINSLYEQYF. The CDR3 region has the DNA TGTGCCAGCAGCTTAGAAATCAACAGCCTCTACGAGCAGTACTTC. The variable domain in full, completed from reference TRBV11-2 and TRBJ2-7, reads EAGVAQSPRYKIIEKRQSVAFWCNPISGHATLYWYQQILGQGPKLLIQFQNNGVVDDSQLPKDRFSAERLKGVDSTLKIQPAKLEDSAVYLCASSLEINSLYEQYFGPGTRLTVT.

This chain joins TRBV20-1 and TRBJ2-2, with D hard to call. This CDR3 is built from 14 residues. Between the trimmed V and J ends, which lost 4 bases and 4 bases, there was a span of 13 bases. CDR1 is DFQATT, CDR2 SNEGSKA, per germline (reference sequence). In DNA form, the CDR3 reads TGCAGTGCTACCCGCTACTCGAGCACCGGGGAGCTGTTTTTT. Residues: CSATRYSSTGELFF.

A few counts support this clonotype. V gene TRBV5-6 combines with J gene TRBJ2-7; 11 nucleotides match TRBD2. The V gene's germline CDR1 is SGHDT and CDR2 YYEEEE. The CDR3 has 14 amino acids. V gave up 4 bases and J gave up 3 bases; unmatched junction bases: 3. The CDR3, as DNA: TGTGCCAGCAGCATTCTAGCGGGGGGCTACGAGCAGTACTTC. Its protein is CASSILAGGYEQYF. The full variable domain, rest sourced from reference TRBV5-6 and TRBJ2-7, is DAGVTQSPTHLIKTRGQQVTLRCSPKSGHDTVSWYQQALGQGPQFIFQYYEEEERQRGNFPDRFSGHQFPNYSSELNVNALLLGDSALYLCASSILAGGYEQYFGPGTRLTVT.

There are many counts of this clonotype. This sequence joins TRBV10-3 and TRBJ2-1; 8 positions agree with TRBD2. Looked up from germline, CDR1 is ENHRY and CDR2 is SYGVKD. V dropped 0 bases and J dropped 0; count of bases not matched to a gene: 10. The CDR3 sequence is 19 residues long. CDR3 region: CAISESRGEKRGSYNEQFF. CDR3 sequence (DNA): TGTGCCATCAGTGAGTCGCGGGGGGAGAAGCGGGGCTCCTACAATGAGCAGTTCTTC.

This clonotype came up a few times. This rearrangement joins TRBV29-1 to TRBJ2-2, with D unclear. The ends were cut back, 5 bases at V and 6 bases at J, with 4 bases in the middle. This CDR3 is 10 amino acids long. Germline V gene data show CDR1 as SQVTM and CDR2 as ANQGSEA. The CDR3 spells CSVQAGELFF. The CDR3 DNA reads TGCAGCGTTCAGGCCGGGGAGCTGTTTTTT.

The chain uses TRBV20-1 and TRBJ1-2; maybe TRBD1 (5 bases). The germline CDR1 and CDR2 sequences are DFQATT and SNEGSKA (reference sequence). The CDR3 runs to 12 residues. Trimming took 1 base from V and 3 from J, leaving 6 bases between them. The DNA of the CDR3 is TGCAGTGCTAGAGGACAGCACTATGGCTACACCTTC. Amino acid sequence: CSARGQHYGYTF.

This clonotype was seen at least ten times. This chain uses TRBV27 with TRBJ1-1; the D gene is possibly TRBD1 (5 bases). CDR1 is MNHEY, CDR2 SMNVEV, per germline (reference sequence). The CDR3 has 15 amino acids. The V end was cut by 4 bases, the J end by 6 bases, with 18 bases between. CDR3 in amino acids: CASSYSGGTVSEAFF. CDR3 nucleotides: TGTGCCAGCAGTTACTCGGGGGGGACTGTATCTGAAGCTTTCTTT.

CDR3 residues: CAGRDRGNSPLHF. As DNA, the CDR3 is TGTGCCGGCCGGGACAGGGGTAATTCACCCCTCCACTTT. The rearrangement links TRBV7-3 to TRBJ1-6, with 10 bases that match TRBD1. From germline, CDR1 is SGHTA and CDR2 FQGTGA. V was clipped by 11 bases and J by 6 bases; unmatched bases: 4. This CDR3 region has 13 residues.

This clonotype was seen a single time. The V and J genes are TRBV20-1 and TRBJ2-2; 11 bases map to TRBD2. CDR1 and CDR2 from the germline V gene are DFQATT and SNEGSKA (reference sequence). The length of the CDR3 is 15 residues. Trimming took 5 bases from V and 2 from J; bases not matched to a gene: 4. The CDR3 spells CSAVTSGTNTGELFF. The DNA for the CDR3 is TGCAGTGCTGTGACTAGCGGGACAAACACCGGGGAGCTGTTTTTT.

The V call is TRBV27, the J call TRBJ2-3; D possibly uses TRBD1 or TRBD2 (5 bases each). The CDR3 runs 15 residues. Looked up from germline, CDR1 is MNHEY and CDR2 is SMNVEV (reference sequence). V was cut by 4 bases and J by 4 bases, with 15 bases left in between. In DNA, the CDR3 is TGTGCCAGCAGTTCCGGGACCAAGGATCCAGATACGCAGTATTTT. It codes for CASSSGTKDPDTQYF.

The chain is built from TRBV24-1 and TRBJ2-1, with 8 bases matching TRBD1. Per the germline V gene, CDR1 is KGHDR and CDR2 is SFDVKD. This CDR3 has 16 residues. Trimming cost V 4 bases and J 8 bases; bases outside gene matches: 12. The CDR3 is CATSDPTGVNVDEQFF. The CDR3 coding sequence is TGTGCCACCAGTGACCCGACAGGGGTAAACGTGGATGAGCAGTTCTTC.

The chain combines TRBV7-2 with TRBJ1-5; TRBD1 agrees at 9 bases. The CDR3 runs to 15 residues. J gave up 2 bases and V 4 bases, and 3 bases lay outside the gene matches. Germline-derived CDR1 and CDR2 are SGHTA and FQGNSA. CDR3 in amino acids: CASSYYRGRNQPQHF. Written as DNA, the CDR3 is TGTGCCAGCAGCTACTACAGGGGGCGCAATCAGCCCCAGCATTTT. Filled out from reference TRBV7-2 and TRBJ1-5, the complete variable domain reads GAGVSQSPSNKVTEKGKDVELRCDPISGHTALYWYRQSLGQGLEFLIYFQGNSAPDKSGLPSDRFSAERTGGSVSTLTIQRTQQEDSAVYLCASSYYRGRNQPQHFGDGTRLSIL.

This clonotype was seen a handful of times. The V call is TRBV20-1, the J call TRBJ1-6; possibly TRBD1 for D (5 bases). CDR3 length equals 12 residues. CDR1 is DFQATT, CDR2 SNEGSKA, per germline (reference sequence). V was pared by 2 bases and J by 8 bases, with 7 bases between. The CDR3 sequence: CSARSTDSPLHF. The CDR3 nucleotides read TGCAGTGCTAGATCGACAGATTCACCCCTCCACTTT.

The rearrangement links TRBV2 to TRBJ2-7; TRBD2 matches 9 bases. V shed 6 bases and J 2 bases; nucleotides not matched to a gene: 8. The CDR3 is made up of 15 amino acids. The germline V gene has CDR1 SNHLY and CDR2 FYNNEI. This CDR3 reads CASSVAGGRTYEQYF. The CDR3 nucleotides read TGTGCCAGCAGCGTTGCGGGGGGGCGAACCTACGAGCAGTACTTC.

The CDR3 DNA follows: TGTGCCAGTAGGGGACTAGCGGGAGGAGAGACCCAGTACTTC. This encodes CASRGLAGGETQYF. This chain links TRBV19 with TRBJ2-5, with TRBD2 matching 15 bases. Germline V CDR1 and CDR2: LNHDA, SQIVND (reference sequence). The CDR3 covers 14 residues. V was pared by 6 bases and J by 4 bases, with 0 bases of the junction left unmatched.

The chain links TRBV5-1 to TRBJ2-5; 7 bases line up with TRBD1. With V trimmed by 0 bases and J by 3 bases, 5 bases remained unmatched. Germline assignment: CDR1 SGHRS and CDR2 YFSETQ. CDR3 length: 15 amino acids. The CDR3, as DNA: TGCGCCAGCAGCTTGGCGGGGACAGCCGAAGAGACCCAGTACTTC. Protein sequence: CASSLAGTAEETQYF.

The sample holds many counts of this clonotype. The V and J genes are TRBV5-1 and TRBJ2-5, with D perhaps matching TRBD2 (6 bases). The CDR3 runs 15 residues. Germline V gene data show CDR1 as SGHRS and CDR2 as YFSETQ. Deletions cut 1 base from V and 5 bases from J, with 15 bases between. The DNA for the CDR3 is TGCGCCAGCAGCTTGTATGGGGGGTCAGGGGAGACCCAGTACTTC. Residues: CASSLYGGSGETQYF.

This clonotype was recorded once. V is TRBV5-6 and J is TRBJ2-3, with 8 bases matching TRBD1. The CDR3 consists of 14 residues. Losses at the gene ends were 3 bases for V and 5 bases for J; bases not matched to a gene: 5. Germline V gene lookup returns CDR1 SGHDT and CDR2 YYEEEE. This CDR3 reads CASSSAGGVDTQYF. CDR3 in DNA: TGTGCCAGCAGCTCCGCAGGGGGCGTAGATACGCAGTATTTT.

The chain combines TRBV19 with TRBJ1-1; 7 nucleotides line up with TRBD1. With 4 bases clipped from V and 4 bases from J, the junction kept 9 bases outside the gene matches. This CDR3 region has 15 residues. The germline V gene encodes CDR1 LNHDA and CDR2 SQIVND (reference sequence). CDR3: CASSTRQGLITEAFF. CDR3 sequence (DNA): TGTGCCAGTAGTACTCGACAGGGCCTGATCACTGAAGCTTTCTTT.

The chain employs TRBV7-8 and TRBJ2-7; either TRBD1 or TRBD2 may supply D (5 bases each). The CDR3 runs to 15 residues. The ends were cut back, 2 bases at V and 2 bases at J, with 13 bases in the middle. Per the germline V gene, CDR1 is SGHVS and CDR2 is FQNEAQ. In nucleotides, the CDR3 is TGTGCCAGCAGCTTAAAGAGGGACCGACCCTACGAGCAGTACTTC. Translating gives CASSLKRDRPYEQYF.

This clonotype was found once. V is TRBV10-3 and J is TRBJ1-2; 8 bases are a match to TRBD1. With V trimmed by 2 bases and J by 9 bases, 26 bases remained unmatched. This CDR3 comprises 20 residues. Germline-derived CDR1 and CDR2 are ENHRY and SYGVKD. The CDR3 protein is CAISEVGQDRSSQFLWSYTF. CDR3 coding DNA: TGTGCCATCAGTGAGGTGGGACAGGACCGCTCTAGCCAGTTCCTATGGAGCTACACCTTC.

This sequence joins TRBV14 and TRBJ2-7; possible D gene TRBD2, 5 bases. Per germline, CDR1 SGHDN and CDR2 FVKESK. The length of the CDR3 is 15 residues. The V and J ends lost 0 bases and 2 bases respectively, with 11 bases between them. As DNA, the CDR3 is TGTGCCAGCAGCCAAGAGGCCCGGGGAGCCTACGAGCAGTACTTC. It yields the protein CASSQEARGAYEQYF.

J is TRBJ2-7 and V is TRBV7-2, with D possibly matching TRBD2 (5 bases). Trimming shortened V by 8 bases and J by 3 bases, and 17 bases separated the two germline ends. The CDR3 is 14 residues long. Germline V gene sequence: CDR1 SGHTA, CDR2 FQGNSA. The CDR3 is CASRPNRGGYEQYF. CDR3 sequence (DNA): TGTGCCAGCCGTCCGAACCGGGGTGGCTACGAGCAGTACTTC.

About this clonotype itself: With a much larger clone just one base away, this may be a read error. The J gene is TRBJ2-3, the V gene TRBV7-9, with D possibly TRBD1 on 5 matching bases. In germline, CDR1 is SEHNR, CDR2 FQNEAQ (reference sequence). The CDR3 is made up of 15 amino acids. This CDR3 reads CANSLRTPSTDTQYF. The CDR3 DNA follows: TGTGCCAACAGCTTACGGACACCTAGCACAGATACGCAGTATTTT. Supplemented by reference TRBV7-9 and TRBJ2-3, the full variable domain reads DTGVSQNPRHKITKRGQNVTFRCDPISEHNRLYWYRQTLGQGPEFLTYFQNEAQLEKSRLLSDRFSAERPKGSFSTLEIQRTEQGDSAMYLCANSLRTPSTDTQYFGPGTRLTVL.

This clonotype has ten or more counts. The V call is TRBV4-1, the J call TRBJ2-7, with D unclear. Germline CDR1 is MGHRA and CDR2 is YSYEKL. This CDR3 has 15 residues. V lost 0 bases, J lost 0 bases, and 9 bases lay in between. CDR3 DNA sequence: TGCGCCAGCAGCCAAGATCGGGCCAGCTCCTACGAGCAGTACTTC. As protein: CASSQDRASSYEQYF.

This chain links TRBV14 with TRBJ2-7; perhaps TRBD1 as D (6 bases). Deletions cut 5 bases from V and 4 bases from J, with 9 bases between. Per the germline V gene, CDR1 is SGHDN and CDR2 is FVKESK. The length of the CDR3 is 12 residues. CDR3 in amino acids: CASSGRGYEQYF. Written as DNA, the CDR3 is TGTGCCAGCAGCGGCAGGGGATACGAGCAGTACTTC.

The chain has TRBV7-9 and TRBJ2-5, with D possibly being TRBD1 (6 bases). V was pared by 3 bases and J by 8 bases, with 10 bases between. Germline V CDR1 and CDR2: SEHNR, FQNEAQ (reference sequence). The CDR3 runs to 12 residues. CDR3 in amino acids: CASSFGDTTQYF. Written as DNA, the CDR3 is TGTGCCAGCAGCTTTGGGGACACTACCCAGTACTTC.

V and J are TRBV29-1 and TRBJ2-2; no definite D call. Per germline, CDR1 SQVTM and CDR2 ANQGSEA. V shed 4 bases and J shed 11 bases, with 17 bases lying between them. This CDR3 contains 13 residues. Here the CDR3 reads CSVAPGPAIELFF. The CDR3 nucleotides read TGCAGCGTTGCCCCGGGCCCCGCGATAGAGCTGTTTTTT.